This T cell receptor (beta chain) was profiled in a study of blood T cell repertoires in COVID-19. Data came from immunoSEQ multiplex PCR; TCRdb stores just in-frame clones and leaves some out. The sample lists approximately 150,000 clones, 76% occurring once. This TCR was sampled from a man between 60 and 75 years old with acute or convalescent COVID-19. Sequences were obtained from peripheral blood.

CDR3 in amino acids: CASSQDLLRQGASEQYF. The CDR3, as DNA: TGCGCCAGCAGCCAAGACTTATTGAGACAGGGGGCTTCCGAGCAGTACTTC. The rearrangement joins TRBV4-1 to TRBJ2-7; TRBD1 matches 10 bases. The germline V gene has CDR1 MGHRA and CDR2 YSYEKL. With 0 bases clipped from V and 6 bases from J, the junction kept 11 bases outside the gene matches. The CDR3 is made up of 17 amino acids.